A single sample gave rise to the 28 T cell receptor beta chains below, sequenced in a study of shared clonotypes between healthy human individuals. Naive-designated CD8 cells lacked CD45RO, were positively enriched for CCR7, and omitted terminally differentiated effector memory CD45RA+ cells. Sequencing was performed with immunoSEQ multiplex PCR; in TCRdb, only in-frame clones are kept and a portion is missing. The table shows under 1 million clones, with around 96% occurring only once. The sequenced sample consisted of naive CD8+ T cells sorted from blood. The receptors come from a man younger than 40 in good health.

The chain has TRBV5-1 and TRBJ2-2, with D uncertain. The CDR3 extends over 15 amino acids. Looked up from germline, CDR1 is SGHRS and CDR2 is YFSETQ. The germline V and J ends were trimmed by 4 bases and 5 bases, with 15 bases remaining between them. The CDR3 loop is CASSHYDLGTGELFF. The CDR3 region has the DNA TGCGCCAGCAGCCACTACGACTTGGGAACCGGGGAGCTGTTTTTT. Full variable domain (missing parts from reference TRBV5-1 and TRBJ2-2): KAGVTQTPRYLIKTRGQQVTLSCSPISGHRSVSWYQQTPGQGLQFLFEYFSETQRNKGNFPGRFSGRQFSNSRSEMNVSTLELGDSALYLCASSHYDLGTGELFFGEGSRLTVL.

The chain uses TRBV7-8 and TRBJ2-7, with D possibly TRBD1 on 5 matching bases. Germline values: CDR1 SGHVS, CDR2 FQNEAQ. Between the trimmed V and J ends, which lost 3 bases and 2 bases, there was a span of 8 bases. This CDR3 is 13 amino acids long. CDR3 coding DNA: TGTGCCAGCAGCTTTGAGACAGCCTACGAGCAGTACTTC. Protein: CASSFETAYEQYF.

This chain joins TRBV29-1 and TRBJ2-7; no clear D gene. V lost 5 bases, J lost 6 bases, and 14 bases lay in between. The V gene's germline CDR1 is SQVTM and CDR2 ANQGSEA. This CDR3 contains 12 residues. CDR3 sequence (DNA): TGCAGCGTTCTACTCCTGACGGGCGAGCAGTACTTC. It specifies CSVLLLTGEQYF.

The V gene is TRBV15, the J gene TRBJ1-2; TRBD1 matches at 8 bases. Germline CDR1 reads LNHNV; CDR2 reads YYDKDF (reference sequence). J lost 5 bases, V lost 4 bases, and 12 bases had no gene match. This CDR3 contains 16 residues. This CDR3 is CATSKGQGRPVYGYTF. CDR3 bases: TGTGCCACCAGCAAAGGACAGGGAAGACCAGTTTATGGCTACACCTTC. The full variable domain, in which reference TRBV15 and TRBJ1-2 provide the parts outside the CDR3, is DAMVIQNPRYQVTQFGKPVTLSCSQTLNHNVMYWYQQKSSQAPKLLFHYYDKDFNNEADTPDNFQSRRPNTSFCFLDIRSPGLGDTAMYLCATSKGQGRPVYGYTFGSGTRLTVV.

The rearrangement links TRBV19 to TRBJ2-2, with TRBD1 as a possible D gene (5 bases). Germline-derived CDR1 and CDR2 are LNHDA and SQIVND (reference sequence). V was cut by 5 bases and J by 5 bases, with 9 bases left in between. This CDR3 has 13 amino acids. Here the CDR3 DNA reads TGTGCCAGTAGTCGGGCAGGGACCGGGGAGCTGTTTTTT. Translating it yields CASSRAGTGELFF.

The CDR3 is CASSQERRNWPQHF. CDR3 sequence (DNA): TGCGCCAGCAGCCAAGAAAGGAGGAATTGGCCCCAGCATTTT. This chain uses TRBV4-3 with TRBJ1-5, with no clear D. Germline V gene lookup returns CDR1 LGHNA and CDR2 YSLEER. The CDR3 loop spans 14 amino acids. V lost 0 bases and J lost 9, with 12 bases in between.

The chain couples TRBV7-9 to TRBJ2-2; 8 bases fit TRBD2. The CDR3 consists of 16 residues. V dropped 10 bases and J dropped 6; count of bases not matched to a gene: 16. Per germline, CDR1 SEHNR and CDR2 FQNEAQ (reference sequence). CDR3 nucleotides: TGTGCCACCAGGGGTTTATTGGGACTAGTCGCCGGGGAGCTGTTTTTT. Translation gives CATRGLLGLVAGELFF.

CDR3: CASSFVGRGYNEQFF. CDR3 DNA: TGTGCCAGCAGCTTCGTCGGACGAGGGTACAATGAGCAGTTCTTC. The rearrangement links TRBV7-9 to TRBJ2-1; maybe TRBD2 (5 bases). This CDR3 is 15 amino acids long. V lost 3 bases to trimming and J lost 4 bases, with 13 bases between them. CDR1 and CDR2 from the germline V gene are SEHNR and FQNEAQ (reference sequence).

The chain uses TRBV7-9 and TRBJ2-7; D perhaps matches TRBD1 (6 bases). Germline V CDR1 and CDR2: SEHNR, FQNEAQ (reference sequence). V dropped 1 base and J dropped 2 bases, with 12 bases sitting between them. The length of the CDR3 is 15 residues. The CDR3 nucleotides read TGTGCCAGCAGCTTAGGCAGGGACACTACCTACGAGCAGTACTTC. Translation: CASSLGRDTTYEQYF. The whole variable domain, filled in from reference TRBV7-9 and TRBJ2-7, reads DTGVSQNPRHKITKRGQNVTFRCDPISEHNRLYWYRQTLGQGPEFLTYFQNEAQLEKSRLLSDRFSAERPKGSFSTLEIQRTEQGDSAMYLCASSLGRDTTYEQYFGPGTRLTVT.

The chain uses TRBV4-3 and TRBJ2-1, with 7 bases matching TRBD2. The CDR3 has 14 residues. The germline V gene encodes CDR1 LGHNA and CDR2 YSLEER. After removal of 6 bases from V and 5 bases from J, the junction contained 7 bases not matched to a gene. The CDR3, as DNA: TGCGCCAGCAGTTACGGGGAGGGCGACAATGAGCAGTTCTTC. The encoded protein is CASSYGEGDNEQFF.

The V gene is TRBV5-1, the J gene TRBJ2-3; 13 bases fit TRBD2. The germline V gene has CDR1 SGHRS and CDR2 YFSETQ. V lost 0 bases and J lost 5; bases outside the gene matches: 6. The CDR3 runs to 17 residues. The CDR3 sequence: CASSLAETSGRRDTQYF. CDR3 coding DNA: TGCGCCAGCAGCTTGGCCGAGACTAGCGGGAGGAGAGATACGCAGTATTTT.

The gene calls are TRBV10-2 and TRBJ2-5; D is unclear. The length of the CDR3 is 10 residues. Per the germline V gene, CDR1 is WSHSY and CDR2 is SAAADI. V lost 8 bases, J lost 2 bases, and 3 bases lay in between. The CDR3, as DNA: TGCGCCAGCGGTCAAGAGACCCAGTACTTC. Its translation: CASGQETQYF.

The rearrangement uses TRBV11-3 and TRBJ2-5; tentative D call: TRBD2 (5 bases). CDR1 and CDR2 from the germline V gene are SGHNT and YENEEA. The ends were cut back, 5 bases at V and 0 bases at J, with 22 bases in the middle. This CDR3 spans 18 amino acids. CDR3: CASSPGGSVVLNQETQYF. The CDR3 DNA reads TGTGCCAGCAGCCCAGGAGGTTCCGTGGTACTAAACCAAGAGACCCAGTACTTC.

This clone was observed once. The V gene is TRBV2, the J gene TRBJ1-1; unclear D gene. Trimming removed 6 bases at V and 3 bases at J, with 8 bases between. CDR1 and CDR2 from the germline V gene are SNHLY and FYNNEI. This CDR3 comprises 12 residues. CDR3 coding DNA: TGTGCCAGCAGGTCGGGTGACACTGAAGCTTTCTTT. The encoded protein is CASRSGDTEAFF.

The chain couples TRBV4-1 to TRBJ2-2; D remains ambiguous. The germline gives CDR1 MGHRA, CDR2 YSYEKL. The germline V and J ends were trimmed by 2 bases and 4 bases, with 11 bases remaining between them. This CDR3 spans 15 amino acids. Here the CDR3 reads CASSQQVGVTGELFF. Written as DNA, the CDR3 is TGCGCCAGCAGCCAACAGGTTGGGGTCACCGGGGAGCTGTTTTTT.

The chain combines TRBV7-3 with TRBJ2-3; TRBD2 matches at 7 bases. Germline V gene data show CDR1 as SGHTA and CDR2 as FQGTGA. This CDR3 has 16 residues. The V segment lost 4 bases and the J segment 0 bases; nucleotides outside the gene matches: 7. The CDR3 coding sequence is TGTGCCAGCAGCTCTCGCGGGGGAGCGAGCACAGATACGCAGTATTTT. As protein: CASSSRGGASTDTQYF.

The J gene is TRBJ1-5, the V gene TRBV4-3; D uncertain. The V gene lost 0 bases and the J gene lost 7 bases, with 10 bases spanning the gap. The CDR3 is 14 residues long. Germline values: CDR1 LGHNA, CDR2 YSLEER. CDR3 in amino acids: CASSQDQGRQPQHF. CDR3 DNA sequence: TGCGCCAGCAGCCAAGATCAAGGGAGGCAGCCCCAGCATTTT.

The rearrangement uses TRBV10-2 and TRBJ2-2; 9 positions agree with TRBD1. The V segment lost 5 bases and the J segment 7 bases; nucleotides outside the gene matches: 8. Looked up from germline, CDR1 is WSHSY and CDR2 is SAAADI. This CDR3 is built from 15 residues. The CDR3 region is CASSSLGQGDGELFF. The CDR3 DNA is TGCGCCAGCAGTAGCTTGGGACAGGGCGACGGGGAGCTGTTTTTT.

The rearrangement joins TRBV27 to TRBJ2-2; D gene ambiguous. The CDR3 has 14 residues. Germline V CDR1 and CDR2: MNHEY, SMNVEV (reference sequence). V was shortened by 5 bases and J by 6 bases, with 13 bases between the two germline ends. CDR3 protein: CASSLLDSSGELFF. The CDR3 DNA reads TGTGCCAGCAGTCTTCTAGACTCGTCCGGGGAGCTGTTTTTT.

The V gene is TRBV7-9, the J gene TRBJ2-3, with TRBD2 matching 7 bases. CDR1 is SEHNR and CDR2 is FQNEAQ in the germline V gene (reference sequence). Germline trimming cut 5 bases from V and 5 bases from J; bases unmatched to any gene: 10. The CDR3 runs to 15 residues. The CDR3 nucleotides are TGTGCCAGCAGCCCATGGGGGGGTTCTAAAGATACGCAGTATTTT. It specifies CASSPWGGSKDTQYF.

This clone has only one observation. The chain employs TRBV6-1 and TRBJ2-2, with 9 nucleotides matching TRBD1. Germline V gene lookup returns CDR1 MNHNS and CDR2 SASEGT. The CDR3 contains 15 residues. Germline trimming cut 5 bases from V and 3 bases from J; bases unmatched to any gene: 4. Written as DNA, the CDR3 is TGTGCCAGCAGTTCTTGGGACAGGGACACCGGGGAGCTGTTTTTT. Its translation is CASSSWDRDTGELFF.

The CDR3 DNA reads as TGTGCCATCAGTGGACTAGCGGGAGCATCTTACAATGAGCAGTTCTTC. Translated, it gives CAISGLAGASYNEQFF. The chain uses TRBV10-3 and TRBJ2-1; 12 bases line up with TRBD2. The germline gives CDR1 ENHRY, CDR2 SYGVKD. V shed 4 bases and J 4 bases; nucleotides not matched to a gene: 5. The CDR3 covers 16 residues.

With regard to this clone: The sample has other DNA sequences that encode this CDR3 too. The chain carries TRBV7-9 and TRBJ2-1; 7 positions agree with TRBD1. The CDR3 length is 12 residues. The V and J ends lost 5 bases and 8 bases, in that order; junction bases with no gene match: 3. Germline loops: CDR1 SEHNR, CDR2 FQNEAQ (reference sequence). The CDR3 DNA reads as TGTGCCAGCAGCCTAACAGGGGATGAGCAGTTCTTC. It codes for CASSLTGDEQFF.

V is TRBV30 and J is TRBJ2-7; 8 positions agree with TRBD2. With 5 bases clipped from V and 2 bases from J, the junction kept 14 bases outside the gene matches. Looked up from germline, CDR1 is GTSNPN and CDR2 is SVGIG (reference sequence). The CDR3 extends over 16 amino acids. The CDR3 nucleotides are TGTGCCTGGGGCGCGGGACTAGAGAGGAGGACCTACGAGCAGTACTTC. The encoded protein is CAWGAGLERRTYEQYF. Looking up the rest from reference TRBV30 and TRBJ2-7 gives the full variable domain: SQTIHQWPATLVQPVGSPLSLECTVEGTSNPNLYWYRQAAGRGLQLLFYSVGIGQISSEVPQNLSASRPQDRQFILSSKKLLLSDSGFYLCAWGAGLERRTYEQYFGPGTRLTVT.

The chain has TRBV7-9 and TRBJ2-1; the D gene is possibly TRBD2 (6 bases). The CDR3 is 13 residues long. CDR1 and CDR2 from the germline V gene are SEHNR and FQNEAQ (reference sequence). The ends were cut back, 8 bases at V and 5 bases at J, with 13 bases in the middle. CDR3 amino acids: CASVGGADNEQFF. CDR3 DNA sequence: TGTGCCAGCGTGGGCGGGGCCGACAATGAGCAGTTCTTC.

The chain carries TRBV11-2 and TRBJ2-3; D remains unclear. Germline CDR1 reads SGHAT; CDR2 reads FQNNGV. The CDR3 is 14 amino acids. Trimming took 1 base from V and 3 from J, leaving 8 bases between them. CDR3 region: CASSLVDETDTQYF. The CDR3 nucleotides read TGTGCCAGCAGCTTAGTAGACGAGACAGATACGCAGTATTTT. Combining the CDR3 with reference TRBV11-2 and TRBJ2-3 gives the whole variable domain EAGVAQSPRYKIIEKRQSVAFWCNPISGHATLYWYQQILGQGPKLLIQFQNNGVVDDSQLPKDRFSAERLKGVDSTLKIQPAKLEDSAVYLCASSLVDETDTQYFGPGTRLTVL.

The CDR3 sequence is CASSLDRKFGYTF. The CDR3 DNA is TGTGCCAGCAGCTTAGATCGGAAGTTTGGCTACACCTTC. This sequence joins TRBV7-9 and TRBJ1-2; D is uncertain. CDR1 SEHNR and CDR2 FQNEAQ come from the germline V gene (reference sequence). The germline V and J ends were trimmed by 1 base and 7 bases, with 10 bases remaining between them. This CDR3 region has 13 residues.

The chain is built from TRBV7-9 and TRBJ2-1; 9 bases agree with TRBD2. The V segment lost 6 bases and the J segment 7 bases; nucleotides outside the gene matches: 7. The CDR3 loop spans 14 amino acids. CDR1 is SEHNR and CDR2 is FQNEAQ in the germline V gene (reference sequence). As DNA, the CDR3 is TGTGCCAGCAGGCTCTCAGCGGGAGGAAATGAGCAGTTCTTC. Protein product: CASRLSAGGNEQFF.